Below are 16 T cell receptor beta chains sequenced from a single sample in a study of regulatory T cells in long-lasting Graves disease. With iRepertoire HTBI primers and Arm-PCR of CDR3 regions, TCR beta libraries were built. TCRdb itself ran the multiplex PCR reads through MiXCR, one entry per CDR3 protein. This sample has roughly 430,000 distinct CDR3 sequences, with less than 20% found just once. Time point denoted: newly diagnosed GD, antithyroid drugs for less than 3 months. The TCR library was made from RNA extracted from PBMCs. This same sample was also taken into another study, of T cells in Graves' hyperthyroidism and ophthalmopathy.

The sequencing here drew on peripheral blood mononuclear cells (PBMCs), taken at new diagnosis, from a patient treated with antithyroid drugs. The origin of the receptors is a woman aged 30 to 39 with Graves disease.

This clonotype came up a few times. V usage is TRBV13 and J usage is TRBJ1-2, with TRBD1 matching 8 bases. The CDR3 has 16 amino acids. Germline assignment: CDR1 PRHDT and CDR2 FYEKMQ (reference sequence). V lost 4 bases, J lost 3 bases, and 10 bases stayed unmatched. CDR3 protein: CASSSRTGTGYYGYTF. CDR3 in DNA: TGTGCCAGCAGCTCAAGGACAGGGACCGGATACTATGGCTACACCTTC.

The V call is TRBV24-1, the J call TRBJ2-5; possible D gene TRBD1, 6 bases. Per germline, CDR1 KGHDR and CDR2 SFDVKD. The CDR3 has 17 residues. Trimming left V 3 bases short and J 1 base short, with 17 bases between. CDR3 in amino acids: CATSDPSQDSLQETQYF. CDR3 sequence (DNA): TGTGCCACCAGTGATCCCTCTCAGGACAGTCTCCAAGAGACCCAGTACTTC.

This clonotype was recorded at least ten times. The chain employs TRBV7-2 and TRBJ1-1; a possible D gene is TRBD1 (5 bases). This CDR3 is 12 amino acids long. V lost 2 bases, J lost 7 bases, and 8 bases lay in between. The germline gives CDR1 SGHTA, CDR2 FQGNSA. CDR3 sequence reads: CASSLQGDEAFF. The DNA for the CDR3 is TGTGCCAGCAGCTTACAAGGGGATGAAGCTTTCTTT.

The table lists this clonotype with many counts. The chain carries TRBV7-2 and TRBJ2-5; 7 bases fit TRBD2. The CDR3 spans 14 residues. CDR1 and CDR2 from the germline V gene are SGHTA and FQGNSA. Trimming at V came to 7 bases and at J to 0 bases, leaving 5 bases not matched to a gene. CDR3 region: CASNPGGNQETQYF. Here the CDR3 DNA reads TGTGCCAGCAACCCGGGGGGAAACCAAGAGACCCAGTACTTC.

This clonotype was recorded many times. The chain is built from TRBV6-1 and TRBJ2-1; possibly TRBD2 for D (5 bases). V lost 8 bases to trimming and J lost 0 bases, with 17 bases between them. The CDR3 has 16 residues. Per germline, CDR1 MNHNS and CDR2 SASEGT. CDR3 nucleotide sequence: TGTGCCAGCGACGGGAAGATGGTACGCTCCTACAATGAGCAGTTCTTC. Its protein product is CASDGKMVRSYNEQFF.

Many counts were recorded for this clonotype. The V gene is TRBV6-1, the J gene TRBJ2-7; 14 bases fit TRBD2. The V gene end was trimmed by 8 bases and the J gene end by 1 base; junction bases not matched to a gene: 13. The CDR3 length is 18 residues. Germline V CDR1 and CDR2: MNHNS, SASEGT. The chain's CDR3 is CASGGRLAGGTASYEQYF. CDR3 bases: TGTGCCAGCGGGGGAAGACTAGCGGGAGGGACCGCTTCCTACGAGCAGTACTTC.

Concerning this clonotype: Only one base separates this from a far larger clonotype, so it likely reflects a read error. This chain joins TRBV28 and TRBJ2-7; 7 bases fit TRBD1. The CDR3 is 14 residues long. Germline CDR1 and CDR2: MDHEN and SYDVKM. V lost 4 bases and J lost 3; bases outside the gene matches: 6. The CDR3 bases are TGTGCCAGCAGTTGGTCGACAGGGAGCTACGAGCAGTACTTC. This translates into CASSWSTGSYEQYF.

Concerning this clonotype itself: A much larger clone sits a single nucleotide away, making a read error possible. Here the CDR3 omits its conserved ending phenylalanine or tryptophan, so a read error is the likely source. The CDR3 here is CASSSRQVRETQYY. The CDR3 bases are TGTGCCAGCAGCTCTAGACAGGTTAGGGAGACCCAGTACTAC. The chain recombines TRBV7-2 with TRBJ2-5, with TRBD1 as a possible D gene (6 bases). Trimming left V 4 bases short and J 5 bases short, with 14 bases between. The CDR3 is 14 amino acids. Looked up from germline, CDR1 is SGHTA and CDR2 is FQGNSA.

This sequence joins TRBV3-1 and TRBJ2-1; 7 bases match TRBD1. CDR3 length: 14 amino acids. J was trimmed by 6 bases and V by 1 base; bases with no gene match: 3. The germline V gene has CDR1 LGHDT and CDR2 YNNKEL (reference sequence). DNA of the CDR3: TGTGCCAGCAGCCAAGGGGGACAGTTCAATGAGCAGTTCTTC. This translates into CASSQGGQFNEQFF.

The table lists this clonotype with a few counts. The rearrangement joins TRBV20-1 to TRBJ2-1; TRBD2 matches 15 bases. The CDR3 runs to 13 residues. The V gene end was trimmed by 6 bases and the J gene end by 8 bases; junction bases not matched to a gene: 2. Germline values: CDR1 DFQATT, CDR2 SNEGSKA (reference sequence). CDR3 sequence reads: CSAGTSGRHEQFF. The CDR3 region has the DNA TGCAGTGCGGGGACTAGCGGGAGGCATGAGCAGTTCTTC.

Many counts were recorded for this clonotype. The chain employs TRBV7-3 and TRBJ2-1, with 10 bases fitting TRBD2. V shed 4 bases, J shed 8 bases, and the junction held 8 bases outside the gene matches. CDR3 length: 15 residues. The germline V gene encodes CDR1 SGHTA and CDR2 FQGTGA. The CDR3 DNA sequence: TGTGCCAGCAGCTCAGCGGGAGGGGGTCTGGATGAGCAGTTCTTC. Its translation: CASSSAGGGLDEQFF. The full variable domain, rest sourced from reference TRBV7-3 and TRBJ2-1, is GAGVSQTPSNKVTEKGKYVELRCDPISGHTALYWYRQSLGQGPEFLIYFQGTGAADDSGLPNDRFFAVRPEGSVSTLKIQRTERGDSAVYLCASSSAGGGLDEQFFGPGTRLTVL.

This sequence joins TRBV4-2 and TRBJ1-1; no clear D. V was cut by 4 bases and J by 4 bases, with 19 bases left in between. The germline CDR1 and CDR2 sequences are LGHNA and YNFKEQ. The CDR3 contains 16 residues. The CDR3 sequence is CASSLEVSIRSTEAFF. In DNA, the CDR3 is TGTGCCAGCAGCCTCGAAGTCTCAATCAGGTCCACTGAAGCTTTCTTT.

This clonotype was counted many times. At one end, the junction sequence differs from germline, possibly due to a read error. The chain employs TRBV6-2 or TRBV6-3 and TRBJ2-3; D possibly corresponds to TRBD2 (5 bases). This CDR3 comprises 12 residues. CDR1 MNHEY and CDR2 SVGEGT come from the germline V gene. The CDR3 region is CASSLGASPRDF. For the CDR3, the DNA is TGTGCCAGCAGTTTAGGCGCTAGCCCCCGGGATTTT.

In this sample, this clonotype turned up many times. V and J are TRBV6-5 and TRBJ2-1, with a tentative D call TRBD2 (6 bases). This CDR3 has 16 residues. CDR1 is MNHEY, CDR2 SVGAGI, per germline. Between the trimmed V and J ends, which lost 4 bases and 4 bases, there was a span of 17 bases. The CDR3 is CASSSLERREYNEQFF. CDR3 nucleotide sequence: TGTGCCAGCAGTTCACTCGAGCGGAGGGAGTACAATGAGCAGTTCTTC.

This clonotype was found a few times. A much larger clonotype is one base distant, so this may be a read error. The chain is built from TRBV28 and TRBJ2-7; 8 nucleotides match TRBD2. CDR3 length equals 14 residues. Looked up from germline, CDR1 is MDHEN and CDR2 is SYDVKM. The CDR3 region has the DNA TGTGCCACCCGGGGGGGGGTTAGCTCCTACGAGCAGCACTTC. Amino acids: CATRGGVSSYEQHF.

Notes on this clonotype: It may be a read error: a sequence one base away is much more abundant. The chain couples TRBV27 to TRBJ2-2, with D perhaps TRBD1 or TRBD2 (5 bases each). Germline V gene lookup returns CDR1 MNHEY and CDR2 SMNVEV (reference sequence). This CDR3 has 16 amino acids. Here the CDR3 DNA reads TGTGCCACCGAACGTACAGGTTTCGCCCGGACCGGGGAGCTGCTTTTT. Its translation is CATERTGFARTGELLF.